Shown below are 18 T cell receptor beta chains from a single sample sequenced in a study of Ad26.COV2.S vaccination and SARS-CoV-2 variants. Regarding treatment: some 20 received Ad26.COV2.S at low or high dose, single or two shots; 5 received placebo; per-sample allocation not given. Vaccine and placebo recipients were sampled on day 63 after the first injection. Assay used: immunoSEQ multiplex PCR; TCRdb lists only in-frame clones, some missing. The data show nearly 400,000 clones, about nine tenths seen once. The sequencing here drew on peripheral blood, taken in a trial of Ad26.COV2.S vaccine versus placebo. These receptors all come from a person between 18 and 59 years old who received the Ad26.COV2.S COVID-19 vaccine or a placebo.

The rearrangement links TRBV19 to TRBJ1-5; no definite D call. Germline values: CDR1 LNHDA, CDR2 SQIVND (reference sequence). This CDR3 is built from 12 residues. Trimming took off 1 base at V and 6 bases at J, with 4 bases between the two ends. DNA of the CDR3: TGTGCCAGTAGTATAGTATCTCAGCCCCAGCATTTT. Protein sequence: CASSIVSQPQHF.

The chain combines TRBV5-6 with TRBJ2-5, with D perhaps TRBD1 (6 bases). Germline V gene sequence: CDR1 SGHDT, CDR2 YYEEEE. This CDR3 is built from 15 residues. V lost 0 bases and J lost 5, with 14 bases in between. The CDR3 region is CASSLEPGAAETQYF. CDR3 in DNA: TGTGCCAGCAGCTTGGAACCAGGGGCGGCGGAGACCCAGTACTTC.

The chain uses TRBV28 and TRBJ2-7; D tentatively reads TRBD1 or TRBD2 (5 bases each). The V and J ends lost 3 bases and 0 bases respectively, with 15 bases between them. The CDR3 length is 16 residues. From germline, CDR1 is MDHEN and CDR2 SYDVKM. The CDR3 nucleotides are TGTGCCAGCAGTTTTATGGGGGACGACCTCTCCTACGAGCAGTACTTC. It is translated as CASSFMGDDLSYEQYF.

The gene calls are TRBV28 and TRBJ1-1; D may be TRBD1 (5 bases). Per germline, CDR1 MDHEN and CDR2 SYDVKM. The CDR3 is 13 amino acids. V gave up 7 bases and J gave up 4 bases, with 13 bases separating them. DNA of the CDR3: TGTGCCAGCACCCCCGCAGGGAGCACTGAAGCTTTCTTT. Translating it yields CASTPAGSTEAFF.

The chain has TRBV18 and TRBJ1-4; no clear D gene. Germline V gene sequence: CDR1 KGHSH, CDR2 LQKENI. Trimming took 2 bases from V and 7 from J, leaving 2 bases between them. This CDR3 comprises 11 residues. CDR3 sequence: CASSPSEKLFF. CDR3 sequence (DNA): TGTGCCAGCTCACCAAGTGAAAAACTGTTTTTT.

V is TRBV18 and J is TRBJ2-7; 9 nucleotides align to TRBD2. Germline CDR1 is KGHSH and CDR2 is LQKENI. J was trimmed by 4 bases and V by 3 bases; bases with no gene match: 4. The CDR3 has 14 amino acids. CDR3 sequence: CASSPSGGPYEQYF. In DNA form, the CDR3 reads TGTGCCAGCTCACCGAGCGGGGGGCCGTACGAGCAGTACTTC.

The CDR3 reads CASRQDTRDNSPLHF. The CDR3 DNA follows: TGTGCCAGCAGGCAGGACACGCGTGATAATTCACCCCTCCACTTT. The chain is built from TRBV6-5 and TRBJ1-6; tentative D call: TRBD1 (5 bases). The germline CDR1 and CDR2 sequences are MNHEY and SVGAGI. V lost 6 bases and J lost 5, with 14 bases in between. The CDR3 has 15 residues.

The rearrangement uses TRBV9 and TRBJ2-1; perhaps TRBD2 as D (6 bases). This CDR3 comprises 14 residues. Trimming shortened V by 3 bases and J by 9 bases, and 16 bases separated the two germline ends. The germline V gene has CDR1 SGDLS and CDR2 YYNGEE. The CDR3 region has the DNA TGTGCCAGCAGCGAAGGAGGAGGGTGGACTGAGCAGTTCTTC. It is translated as CASSEGGGWTEQFF.

This rearrangement joins TRBV19 to TRBJ1-5; 8 nucleotides match TRBD1. The ends lost 4 bases at V and 7 bases at J; junction bases unmatched: 12. There are 16 residues in the CDR3. Germline assignment: CDR1 LNHDA and CDR2 SQIVND (reference sequence). CDR3 DNA sequence: TGTGCCAGTAGTACCCATCAGGGGGCATCAGGACAGCCCCAGCATTTT. The encoded protein is CASSTHQGASGQPQHF.

The chain couples TRBV5-1 to TRBJ2-7, with 7 bases fitting TRBD1. The CDR3 extends over 16 amino acids. The trim removed 1 base at V and 2 bases at J, leaving 9 bases unmatched. Germline values: CDR1 SGHRS, CDR2 YFSETQ. The CDR3 sequence is CASSLSLTGPAYEQYF. Written as DNA, the CDR3 is TGCGCCAGCAGCTTGTCCCTGACAGGGCCGGCCTACGAGCAGTACTTC.

This chain uses TRBV7-9 with TRBJ2-7, with 9 bases lining up with TRBD2. Unmatched junction bases numbered 5, after V lost 5 bases and J lost 0 bases. The CDR3 is 15 amino acids. Per germline, CDR1 SEHNR and CDR2 FQNEAQ (reference sequence). CDR3 sequence reads: CASSPEAGGSYEQYF. CDR3 coding DNA: TGTGCCAGCAGCCCCGAAGCGGGAGGCTCCTACGAGCAGTACTTC. Together with reference TRBV7-9 and TRBJ2-7, the CDR3 gives the full variable domain: DTGVSQNPRHKITKRGQNVTFRCDPISEHNRLYWYRQTLGQGPEFLTYFQNEAQLEKSRLLSDRFSAERPKGSFSTLEIQRTEQGDSAMYLCASSPEAGGSYEQYFGPGTRLTVT.

J is TRBJ2-1 and V is TRBV5-1; 9 positions agree with TRBD2. V shed 4 bases, J shed 5 bases, and the junction held 7 bases outside the gene matches. The V gene's germline CDR1 is SGHRS and CDR2 YFSETQ. CDR3 size: 15 residues. This chain's CDR3 is CASSRQTSGHNEQFF. In DNA, the CDR3 is TGCGCCAGCAGCCGACAGACTAGCGGACACAATGAGCAGTTCTTC.

The V gene is TRBV19, the J gene TRBJ1-1; D ambiguous. Germline values: CDR1 LNHDA, CDR2 SQIVND (reference sequence). Deletions cut 3 bases from V and 1 base from J, with 9 bases between. CDR3 size: 14 residues. CDR3 coding DNA: TGTGCCAGTAGTATTGGGCTTGGGAACACTGAAGCTTTCTTT. It translates to CASSIGLGNTEAFF.

The chain couples TRBV19 to TRBJ2-3; 7 nucleotides match TRBD1. CDR1 and CDR2 from the germline V gene are LNHDA and SQIVND (reference sequence). The V segment lost 4 bases and the J segment 4 bases; nucleotides outside the gene matches: 8. CDR3 length: 15 residues. CDR3 sequence reads: CASSTPTGMADTQYF. Written as DNA, the CDR3 is TGTGCCAGTAGTACGCCGACAGGGATGGCAGATACGCAGTATTTT.

This chain connects TRBV2 to TRBJ2-5, with 11 bases that match TRBD2. The V and J ends lost 0 bases and 0 bases, in that order; junction bases with no gene match: 6. CDR1 and CDR2 from the germline V gene are SNHLY and FYNNEI. CDR3 length: 18 residues. DNA for the CDR3: TGTGCCAGCAGTGAAGCGCTTCGACTAGCGGGGTACCAAGAGACCCAGTACTTC. Protein sequence: CASSEALRLAGYQETQYF.

The table lists this clone with a count of one. V gene TRBV4-1 combines with J gene TRBJ1-3; D might be TRBD1 (5 bases). The CDR3 runs 15 residues. V lost 1 base and J lost 2, with 9 bases in between. The germline V gene has CDR1 MGHRA and CDR2 YSYEKL. The CDR3 loop reads CASSQVVGPGNTIYF. As DNA, the CDR3 is TGCGCCAGCAGCCAAGTGGTGGGGCCTGGAAACACCATATATTTT.

This clone was recorded at least ten times. At the DNA level, this CDR3 is encoded by other sequences in the same sample as well. The gene calls are TRBV6-4 and TRBJ2-3, with 8 bases matching TRBD2. V was clipped by 0 bases and J by 4 bases; unmatched bases: 3. The length of the CDR3 is 15 residues. Germline CDR1 and CDR2: MRHNA and SNTAGT. The CDR3 loop reads CASSDSAGGADTQYF. The CDR3 DNA is TGTGCCAGCAGTGACTCTGCGGGAGGCGCAGATACGCAGTATTTT.

This clone was seen more than once but under ten times. This chain uses TRBV7-2 with TRBJ2-3, with 13 bases identical to TRBD2. The CDR3 is 18 residues long. Trimming cost V 1 base and J 2 bases; bases outside gene matches: 6. Per the germline V gene, CDR1 is SGHTA and CDR2 is FQGNSA. This CDR3 is CASSLDRGLAGITDTQYF. The CDR3 DNA is TGTGCCAGCAGCTTAGATAGGGGACTAGCGGGAATCACAGATACGCAGTATTTT.